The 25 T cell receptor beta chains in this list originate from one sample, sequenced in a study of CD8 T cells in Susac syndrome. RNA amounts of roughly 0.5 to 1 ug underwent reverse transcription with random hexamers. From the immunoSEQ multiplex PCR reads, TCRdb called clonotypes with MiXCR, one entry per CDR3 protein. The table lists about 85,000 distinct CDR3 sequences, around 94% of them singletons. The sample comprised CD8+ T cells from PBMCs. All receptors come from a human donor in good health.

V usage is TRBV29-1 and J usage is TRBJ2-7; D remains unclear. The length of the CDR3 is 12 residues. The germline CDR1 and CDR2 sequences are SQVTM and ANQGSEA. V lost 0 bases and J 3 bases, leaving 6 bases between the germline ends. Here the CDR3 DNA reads TGCAGCGTTGAAGAGGACGGCTACGAGCAGTACTTC. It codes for CSVEEDGYEQYF.

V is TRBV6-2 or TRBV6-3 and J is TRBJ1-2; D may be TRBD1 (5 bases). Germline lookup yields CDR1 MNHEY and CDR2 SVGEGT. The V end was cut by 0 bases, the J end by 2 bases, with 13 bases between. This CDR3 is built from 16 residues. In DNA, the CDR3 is TGTGCCAGCAGTTACTCTCCGACAGAATTAAACTATGGCTACACCTTC. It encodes CASSYSPTELNYGYTF.

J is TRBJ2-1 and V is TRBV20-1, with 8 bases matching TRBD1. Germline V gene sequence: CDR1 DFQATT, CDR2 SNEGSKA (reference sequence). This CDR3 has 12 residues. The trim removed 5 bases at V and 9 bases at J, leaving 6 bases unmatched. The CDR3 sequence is CSAGQGPGEQFF. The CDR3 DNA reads TGCAGTGCTGGACAGGGTCCAGGTGAGCAGTTCTTC.

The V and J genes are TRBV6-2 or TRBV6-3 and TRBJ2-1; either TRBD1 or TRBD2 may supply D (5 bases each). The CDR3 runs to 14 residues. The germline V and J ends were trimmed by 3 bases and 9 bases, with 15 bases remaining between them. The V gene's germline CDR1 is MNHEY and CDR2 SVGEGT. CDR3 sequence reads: CASSYTATGGEQFF. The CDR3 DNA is TGTGCCAGCAGTTATACGGCTACTGGGGGTGAGCAGTTCTTC.

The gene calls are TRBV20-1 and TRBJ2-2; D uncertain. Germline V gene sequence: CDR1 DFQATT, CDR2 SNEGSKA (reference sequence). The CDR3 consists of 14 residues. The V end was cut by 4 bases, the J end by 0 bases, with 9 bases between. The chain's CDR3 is CSAIPPTNTGELFF. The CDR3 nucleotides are TGCAGTGCTATTCCGCCCACGAACACCGGGGAGCTGTTTTTT.

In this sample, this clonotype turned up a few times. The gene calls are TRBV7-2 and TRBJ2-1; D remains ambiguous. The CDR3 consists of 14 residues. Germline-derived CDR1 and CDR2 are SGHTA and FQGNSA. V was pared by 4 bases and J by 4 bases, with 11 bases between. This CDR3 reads CASSYSAHYNEQFF. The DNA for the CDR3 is TGTGCCAGCAGCTATTCGGCCCATTACAATGAGCAGTTCTTC.

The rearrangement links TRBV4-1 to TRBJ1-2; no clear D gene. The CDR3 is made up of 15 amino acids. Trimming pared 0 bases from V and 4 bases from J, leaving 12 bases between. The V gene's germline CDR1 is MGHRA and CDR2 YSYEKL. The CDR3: CASSQDGVFGYGYTF. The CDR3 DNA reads TGCGCCAGCAGCCAAGATGGGGTATTTGGCTATGGCTACACCTTC.

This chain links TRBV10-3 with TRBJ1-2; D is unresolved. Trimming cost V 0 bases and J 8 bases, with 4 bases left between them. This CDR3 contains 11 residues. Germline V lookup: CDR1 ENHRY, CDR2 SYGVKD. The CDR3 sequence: CAISESRGYTF. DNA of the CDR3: TGTGCCATCAGTGAGTCGCGGGGCTACACCTTC.

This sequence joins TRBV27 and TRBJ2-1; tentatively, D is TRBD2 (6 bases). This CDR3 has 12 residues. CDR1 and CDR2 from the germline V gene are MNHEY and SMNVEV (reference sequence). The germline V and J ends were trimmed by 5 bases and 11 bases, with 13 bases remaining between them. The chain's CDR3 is CASSGRREKQFF. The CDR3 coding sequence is TGTGCCAGCAGTGGGAGGAGGGAAAAGCAGTTCTTC.

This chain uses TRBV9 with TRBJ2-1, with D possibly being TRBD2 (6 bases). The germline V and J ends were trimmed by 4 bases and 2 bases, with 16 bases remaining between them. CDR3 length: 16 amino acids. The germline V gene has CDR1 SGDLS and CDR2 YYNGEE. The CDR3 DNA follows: TGTGCCAGCAGCCCCCACGACGGGAGCGCCTACAATGAGCAGTTCTTC. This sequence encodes CASSPHDGSAYNEQFF.

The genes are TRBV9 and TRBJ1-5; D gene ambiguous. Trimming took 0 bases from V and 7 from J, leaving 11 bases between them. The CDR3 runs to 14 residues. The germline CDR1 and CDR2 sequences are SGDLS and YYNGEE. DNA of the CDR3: TGTGCCAGCAGCGTAGGAACAGTGGGGCAGCCCCAGCATTTT. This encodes CASSVGTVGQPQHF.

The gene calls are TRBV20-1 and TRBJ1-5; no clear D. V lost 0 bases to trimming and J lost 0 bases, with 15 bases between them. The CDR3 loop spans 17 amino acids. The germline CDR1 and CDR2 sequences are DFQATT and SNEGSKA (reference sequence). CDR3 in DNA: TGCAGTGCTAGAGATGTAGGAGGATCCCGTAGCAATCAGCCCCAGCATTTT. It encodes CSARDVGGSRSNQPQHF.

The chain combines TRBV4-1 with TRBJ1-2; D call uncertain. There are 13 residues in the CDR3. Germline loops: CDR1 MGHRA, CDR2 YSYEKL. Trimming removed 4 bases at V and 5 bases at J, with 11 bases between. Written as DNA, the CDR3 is TGCGCCAGCAGCCCGCTCCCGGGGTATGGCTACACCTTC. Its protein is CASSPLPGYGYTF.

CDR3 bases: TGCAGTGCTATTGACCTCGCGACCCGGAATTCACCCCTCCACTTT. This translates into CSAIDLATRNSPLHF. The V call is TRBV20-1, the J call TRBJ1-6; D call uncertain. Trimming cost V 4 bases and J 7 bases, with 17 bases left between them. Germline V gene lookup returns CDR1 DFQATT and CDR2 SNEGSKA (reference sequence). The length of the CDR3 is 15 residues.

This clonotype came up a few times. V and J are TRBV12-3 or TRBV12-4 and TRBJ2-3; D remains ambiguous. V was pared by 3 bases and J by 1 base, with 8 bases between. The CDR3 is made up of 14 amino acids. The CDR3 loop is CASSLVVGTDTQYF. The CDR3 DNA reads TGTGCCAGCAGTTTGGTAGTGGGCACAGATACGCAGTATTTT.

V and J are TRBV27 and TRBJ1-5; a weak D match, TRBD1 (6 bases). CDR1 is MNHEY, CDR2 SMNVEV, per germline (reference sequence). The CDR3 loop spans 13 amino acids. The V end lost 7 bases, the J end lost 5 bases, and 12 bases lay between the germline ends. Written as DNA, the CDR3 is TGTGCCAGCAACTCAGGGGAACATCAGCCCCAGCATTTT. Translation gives CASNSGEHQPQHF.

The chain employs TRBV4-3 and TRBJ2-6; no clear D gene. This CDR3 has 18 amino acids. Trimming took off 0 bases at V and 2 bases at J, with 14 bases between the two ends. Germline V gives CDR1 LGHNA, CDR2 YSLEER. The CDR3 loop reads CASSQDLGPQAGANVLTF. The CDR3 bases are TGCGCCAGCAGCCAAGACCTCGGGCCTCAAGCTGGGGCCAACGTCCTGACTTTC.

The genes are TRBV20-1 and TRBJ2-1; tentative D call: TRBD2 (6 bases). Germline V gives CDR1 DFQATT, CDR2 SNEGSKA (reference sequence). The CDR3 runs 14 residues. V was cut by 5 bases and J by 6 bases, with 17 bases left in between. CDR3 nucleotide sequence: TGCAGTGCTTGGATGGTGGGAGGCCGCAATGAGCAGTTCTTC. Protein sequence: CSAWMVGGRNEQFF.

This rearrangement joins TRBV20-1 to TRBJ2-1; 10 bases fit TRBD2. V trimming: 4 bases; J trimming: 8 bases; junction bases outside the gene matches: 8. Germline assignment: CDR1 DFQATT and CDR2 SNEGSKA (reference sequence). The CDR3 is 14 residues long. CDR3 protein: CSAIPSGSDDEQFF. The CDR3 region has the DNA TGCAGTGCTATCCCTAGCGGGAGTGACGATGAGCAGTTCTTC.

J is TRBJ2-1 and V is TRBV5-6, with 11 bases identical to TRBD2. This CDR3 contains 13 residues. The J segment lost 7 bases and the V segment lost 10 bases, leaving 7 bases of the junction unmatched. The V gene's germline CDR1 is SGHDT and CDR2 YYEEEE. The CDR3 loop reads CAGLTSGENEQFF. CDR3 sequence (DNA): TGTGCCGGGTTGACTAGCGGGGAGAATGAGCAGTTCTTC.

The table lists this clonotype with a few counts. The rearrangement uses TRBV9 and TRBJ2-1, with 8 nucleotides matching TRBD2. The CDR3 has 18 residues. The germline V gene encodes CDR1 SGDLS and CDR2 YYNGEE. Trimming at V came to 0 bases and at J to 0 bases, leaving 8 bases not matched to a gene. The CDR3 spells CASSVENGRASSYNEQFF. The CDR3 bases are TGTGCCAGCAGCGTAGAAAACGGGAGGGCTAGCTCCTACAATGAGCAGTTCTTC.

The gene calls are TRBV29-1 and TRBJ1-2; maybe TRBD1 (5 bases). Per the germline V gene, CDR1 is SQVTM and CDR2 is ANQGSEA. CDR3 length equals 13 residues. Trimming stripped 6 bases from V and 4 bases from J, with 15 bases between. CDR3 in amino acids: CSVPGTDGYGYTF. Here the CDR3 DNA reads TGCAGCGTACCCGGGACGGATGGCTATGGCTACACCTTC. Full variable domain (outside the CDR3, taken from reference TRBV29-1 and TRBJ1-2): SAVISQKPSRDICQRGTSLTIQCQVDSQVTMMFWYRQQPGQSLTLIATANQGSEATYESGFVIDKFPISRPNLTFSTLTVSNMSPEDSSIYLCSVPGTDGYGYTFGSGTRLTVV.

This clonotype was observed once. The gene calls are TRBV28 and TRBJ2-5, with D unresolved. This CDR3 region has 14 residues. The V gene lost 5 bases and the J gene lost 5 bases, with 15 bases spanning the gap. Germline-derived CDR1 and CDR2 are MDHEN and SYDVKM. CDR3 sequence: CASSPRAVRETQYF. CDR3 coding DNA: TGTGCCAGCAGTCCCCGCGCGGTGAGGGAGACCCAGTACTTC.

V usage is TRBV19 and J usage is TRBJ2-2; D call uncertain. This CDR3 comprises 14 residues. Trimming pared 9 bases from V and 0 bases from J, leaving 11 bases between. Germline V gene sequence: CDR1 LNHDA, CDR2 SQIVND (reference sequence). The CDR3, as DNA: TGTGCCAGCACGTGGCTAACGAACACCGGGGAGCTGTTTTTT. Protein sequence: CASTWLTNTGELFF.

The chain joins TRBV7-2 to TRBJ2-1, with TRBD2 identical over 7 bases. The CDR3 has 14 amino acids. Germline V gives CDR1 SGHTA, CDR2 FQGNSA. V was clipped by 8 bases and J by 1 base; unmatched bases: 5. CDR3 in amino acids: CASGGSRSYNEQFF. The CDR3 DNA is TGTGCCAGCGGCGGGAGTCGGTCCTACAATGAGCAGTTCTTC.